The source of this T cell receptor (beta chain) is a study of T-cell reconstitution after alpha-beta-depleted transplantation in children. Unique molecular identifiers were incorporated into the prepared TCRbeta library. Via MiXCR, TCRdb re-called the PCR reads, giving one row per CDR3 protein. The sample lists just over 350,000 distinct CDR3 sequences, roughly 14% seen once, with roughly 4.3% in the top ten. V was pared by 3 bases and J by 7 bases, with 18 bases between. CDR1 and CDR2 (germline): LNHNV, YYDKDF (reference sequence). The CDR3 spans 15 residues. This receptor was obtained from a human donor who donated a stem cell graft to a child with Fanconi anemia. The sequencing here drew on PBMCs, taken from the stem cell graft. The chain links TRBV15 to TRBJ1-2; D is perhaps TRBD1 (5 bases). CDR3 DNA sequence: TGTGCCACCAGCAGGTTAAAGGGGTCCCTTTTTGGCTACACCTTC. Its protein product is CATSRLKGSLFGYTF.